This is a list of T cell receptor beta chains from one sample in a study of shared clonotypes between healthy human individuals. Libraries were prepared by immunoSEQ multiplex PCR; TCRdb keeps only in-frame clonotypes and omits some of them. The table records a few million clones, 80% to 95% of them present only once. The material sequenced was naive CD4+ T cells from PBMCs. These receptor sequences come from a man aged 18 to 30 in good health. Some clones in this sample may be carry-over from other donors' samples. Each CDR3 is given with its conserved first and last residue. A D gene is named only where the DNA matches it firmly. Only part of the rows carry a size: once, few, many, or a class if the clone is expanded.

>TRBV9|TRBJ2-3|-|-
CASSVNGPDTQYF
TGTGCCAGCAGCGTTAACGGTCCGGATACGCAGTATTTT
>TRBV5-6|TRBJ2-5|-|-
CASSLETREETQYF
TGTGCCAGCAGCTTGGAAACTAGGGAAGAGACCCAGTACTTC
>TRBV5-1|TRBJ1-4|-|-
CASSDRSGAGEKLFF
TGCGCCAGCAGCGATCGTAGCGGCGCGGGTGAAAAACTGTTTTTT
>TRBV6-1|TRBJ1-5|TRBD1|-
CASSETGYDGQPQHF
TGTGCCAGCAGTGAGACAGGGTATGATGGTCAGCCCCAGCATTTT
>TRBV2|TRBJ1-2|-|-
CASSDGFGYTF
TGTGCCAGCAGTGATGGGTTTGGCTACACCTTC
>TRBV4-1|TRBJ1-3|-|-
CASSQERTSSSGNTIYF
TGCGCCAGCAGCCAAGAGAGGACCTCGTCCTCTGGAAACACCATATATTTT
>TRBV19|TRBJ2-5|-|-
CASADWAETQYF
TGTGCCAGTGCAGACTGGGCAGAGACCCAGTACTTC
>TRBV2|TRBJ2-3|-|few
CASSFFTDTQYF
TGTGCCAGCAGTTTCTTCACAGATACGCAGTATTTT
>TRBV19|TRBJ2-1|TRBD2|-
CASRKAGGPHEQFF
TGTGCCAGTAGGAAAGCGGGAGGGCCTCATGAGCAGTTCTTC
>TRBV5-1|TRBJ2-5|-|-
CASSDGAAEETQYF
TGCGCCAGCAGCGACGGGGCAGCCGAAGAGACCCAGTACTTC
>TRBV10-3|TRBJ1-1|-|-
CAITSRDGNTEAFF
TGTGCCATCACCTCCCGGGACGGTAACACTGAAGCTTTCTTT
>TRBV5-1|TRBJ2-1|TRBD2|-
CASSSPPLILREGEQFF
TGCGCCAGCAGCTCGCCACCTCTAATTCTTAGGGAGGGTGAGCAGTTCTTC
>TRBV11-2|TRBJ2-5|TRBD2|-
CASSLVWREGRETQYF
TGTGCCAGCAGCTTAGTGTGGCGGGAGGGCCGCGAGACCCAGTACTTC
>TRBV28|TRBJ2-7|TRBD2|-
CASSFGGAPHEQYF
TGTGCCAGCAGTTTCGGGGGGGCACCCCACGAGCAGTACTTC
>TRBV19|TRBJ1-5|-|-
CASSILNQPQHF
TGTGCCAGTAGTATCTTAAATCAGCCCCAGCATTTT
>TRBV6-1|TRBJ1-3|-|-
CASKQGLSGNTIYF
TGTGCCAGCAAGCAGGGACTCTCTGGAAACACCATATATTTT
>TRBV27|TRBJ1-5|-|-
CASSLLGYSNQPQHF
TGTGCCAGCAGCCTATTGGGGTATAGCAATCAGCCCCAGCATTTT
>TRBV6-1|TRBJ1-2|-|-
CASSEYQGQPNYGYTF
TGTGCCAGCAGTGAATATCAAGGGCAACCTAACTATGGCTACACCTTC
>TRBV5-4|TRBJ2-5|-|-
CASSLWGGETQYF
TGTGCCAGCAGCTTGTGGGGAGGAGAGACCCAGTACTTC
>TRBV5-4|TRBJ2-3|TRBD2|once
CASSLASGSTDTQYF
TGTGCCAGCAGCTTGGCTAGCGGGAGCACAGATACGCAGTATTTT
>TRBV6-5|TRBJ1-2|TRBD1|-
CASRRGQIQTGYTF
TGTGCCAGCAGGCGGGGACAGATTCAGACAGGCTACACCTTC
>TRBV19|TRBJ2-1|TRBD2|-
CASSLGLAGTYNEQFF
TGTGCCAGTAGCTTGGGCCTAGCGGGGACCTACAATGAGCAGTTCTTC
>TRBV7-3|TRBJ2-3|-|once
CASSLGLPDTQYF
TGTGCCAGCAGCCTAGGACTGCCTGATACGCAGTATTTT
>TRBV4-1|TRBJ1-3|-|-
CASSQPRQRENTIYF
TGCGCCAGCAGCCAACCCAGACAGAGAGAAAACACCATATATTTT
>TRBV12-5|TRBJ2-1|TRBD1|once
CASGRDRGRGEQFF
TGTGCTAGTGGTCGAGACAGGGGAAGGGGTGAGCAGTTCTTC
>TRBV19|TRBJ1-5|TRBD1|-
CASSIGDRVNQPQHF
TGTGCCAGTAGTATCGGGGACAGGGTCAATCAGCCCCAGCATTTT
>TRBV30|TRBJ1-6|-|-
CAWRLANLRYNSPLHF
TGTGCCTGGAGGTTGGCTAATCTCCGTTATAATTCACCCCTCCACTTT
>TRBV7-2|TRBJ2-1|-|-
CASSAVTAISNEQFF
TGTGCCAGCTCCGCGGTGACCGCCATCAGCAATGAGCAGTTCTTC
>TRBV19|TRBJ2-1|TRBD2|-
CASRWTSGNNEQFF
TGTGCCAGTAGATGGACTAGCGGGAACAATGAGCAGTTCTTC
>TRBV9|TRBJ2-6|TRBD1|-
CASSVVGTGFLGANVLTF
TGTGCCAGCAGCGTAGTTGGGACAGGGTTTCTGGGGGCCAACGTCCTGACTTTC
>TRBV2|TRBJ2-7|-|-
CASLKEGDAQYF
TGTGCCAGCTTAAAAGAGGGGGACGCGCAGTACTTC
>TRBV18|TRBJ2-7|-|-
CASSLDRGTYEQYF
TGTGCCAGCTCACTCGACAGAGGAACCTACGAGCAGTACTTC
>TRBV28|TRBJ2-1|TRBD2|once
CASSLRRGGQFF
TGTGCCAGCAGTTTACGTCGCGGGGGACAGTTCTTC
>TRBV6-1|TRBJ2-2|-|-
CASTLPATGELFF
TGTGCCAGCACGCTCCCCGCGACCGGGGAGCTGTTTTTT
>TRBV5-1|TRBJ2-2|TRBD1|once
CASSLTGARDTGELFF
TGCGCCAGCAGCTTAACAGGGGCGAGGGACACCGGGGAGCTGTTTTTT
>TRBV11-2|TRBJ1-1|-|-
CASLLQTYTEAFF
TGTGCCAGTTTATTACAGACGTACACTGAAGCTTTCTTT
>TRBV4-1|TRBJ2-1|TRBD2|-
CASSQGLGNNEQFF
TGCGCCAGCAGCCAGGGACTAGGGAACAATGAGCAGTTCTTC
>TRBV7-2|TRBJ2-3|TRBD2|-
CASSLRGLAGGDTQYF
TGTGCCAGCAGCCTGAGGGGACTAGCGGGAGGAGATACGCAGTATTTT
>TRBV21-1|TRBJ2-1|-|once
CASSNGVLGVNEQFF
TGTGCCAGCAGCAACGGGGTCCTTGGAGTCAATGAGCAGTTCTTC
>TRBV5-1|TRBJ2-3|TRBD2|-
CASSLGLAGVGTDTQYF
TGCGCCAGCAGCTTGGGACTAGCGGGAGTAGGCACAGATACGCAGTATTTT
>TRBV11-3|TRBJ2-3|-|-
CASSLDLTDTQYF
TGTGCCAGCAGCTTAGACTTGACAGATACGCAGTATTTT
>TRBV9|TRBJ2-3|-|-
CASSVGSTWADTQYF
TGTGCCAGCAGCGTAGGGAGCACATGGGCAGATACGCAGTATTTT
>TRBV7-2|TRBJ1-1|-|once
CASSQRTGNTEAFF
TGTGCCAGCAGCCAAAGGACGGGGAACACTGAAGCTTTCTTT
>TRBV7-2|TRBJ2-7|-|-
CASSLGLGFPSYEQYF
TGTGCCAGCAGCTTAGGACTAGGCTTCCCCTCCTACGAGCAGTACTTC
>TRBV29-1|TRBJ2-7|-|-
CSVEVPWPYEQYF
TGCAGCGTTGAAGTCCCCTGGCCATACGAGCAGTACTTC
>TRBV5-1|TRBJ2-2|-|-
CASSFRGNTGELFF
TGCGCCAGCAGCTTTAGGGGTAACACCGGGGAGCTGTTTTTT
>TRBV20-1|TRBJ1-1|-|few
CSARDLPGAFF
TGCAGTGCTAGAGATCTGCCCGGAGCTTTCTTT
>TRBV5-1|TRBJ1-5|-|few
CASSFDLGSNQPQHF
TGCGCCAGCAGCTTCGATCTTGGTAGCAATCAGCCCCAGCATTTT
>TRBV5-4|TRBJ2-3|TRBD2|-
CASSLSRAGGTDTQYF
TGTGCCAGCAGCTTGTCTCGGGCGGGAGGGACAGATACGCAGTATTTT
>TRBV29-1|TRBJ2-3|-|-
CSVRTLGRGDTQYF
TGCAGCGTTCGTACCCTCGGGCGGGGAGATACGCAGTATTTT
>TRBV16|TRBJ2-1|-|-
CASSQGRDGYEQFF
TGTGCCAGCAGCCAGGGGCGGGATGGCTATGAGCAGTTCTTC